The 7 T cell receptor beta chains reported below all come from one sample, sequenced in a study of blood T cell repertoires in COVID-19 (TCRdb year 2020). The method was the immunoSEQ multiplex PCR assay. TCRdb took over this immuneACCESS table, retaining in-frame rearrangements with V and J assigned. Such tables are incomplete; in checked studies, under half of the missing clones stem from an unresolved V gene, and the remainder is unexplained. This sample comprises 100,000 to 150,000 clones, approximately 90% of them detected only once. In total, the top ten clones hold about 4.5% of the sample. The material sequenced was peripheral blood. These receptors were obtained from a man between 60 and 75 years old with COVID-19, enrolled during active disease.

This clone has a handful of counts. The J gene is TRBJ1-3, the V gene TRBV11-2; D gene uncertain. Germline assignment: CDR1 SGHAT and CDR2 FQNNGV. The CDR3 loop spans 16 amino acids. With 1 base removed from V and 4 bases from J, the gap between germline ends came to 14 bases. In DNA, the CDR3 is TGTGCCAGCAGCTTAGTTCTGCTAGGATCCGGAAACACCATATATTTT. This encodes CASSLVLLGSGNTIYF.

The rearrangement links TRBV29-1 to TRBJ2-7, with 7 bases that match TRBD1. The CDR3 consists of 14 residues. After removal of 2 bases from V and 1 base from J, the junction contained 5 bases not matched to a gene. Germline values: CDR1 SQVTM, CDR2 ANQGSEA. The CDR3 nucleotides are TGCAGCGTTGAAACTCGGACAGGTTCCTACGAGCAGTACTTC. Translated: CSVETRTGSYEQYF.

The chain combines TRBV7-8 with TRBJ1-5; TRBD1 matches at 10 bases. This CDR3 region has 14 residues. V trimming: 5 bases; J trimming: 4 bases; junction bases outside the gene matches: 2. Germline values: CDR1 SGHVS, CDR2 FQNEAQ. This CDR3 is CASSRDRGNQPQHF. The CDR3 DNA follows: TGTGCCAGCAGCAGGGACAGGGGAAATCAGCCCCAGCATTTT.

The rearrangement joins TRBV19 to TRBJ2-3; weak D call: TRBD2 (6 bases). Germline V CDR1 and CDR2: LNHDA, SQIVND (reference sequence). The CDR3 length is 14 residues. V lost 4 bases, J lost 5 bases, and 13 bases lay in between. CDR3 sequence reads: CASSKGRELDTQYF. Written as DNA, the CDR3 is TGTGCCAGTAGTAAGGGGCGGGAACTAGATACGCAGTATTTT.

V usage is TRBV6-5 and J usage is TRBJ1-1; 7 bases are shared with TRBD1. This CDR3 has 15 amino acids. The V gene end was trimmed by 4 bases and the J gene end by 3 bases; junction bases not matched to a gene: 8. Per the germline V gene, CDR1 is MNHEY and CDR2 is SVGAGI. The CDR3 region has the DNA TGTGCCAGCAGTTCGGGACAGCCGAGTGACACTGAAGCTTTCTTT. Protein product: CASSSGQPSDTEAFF.

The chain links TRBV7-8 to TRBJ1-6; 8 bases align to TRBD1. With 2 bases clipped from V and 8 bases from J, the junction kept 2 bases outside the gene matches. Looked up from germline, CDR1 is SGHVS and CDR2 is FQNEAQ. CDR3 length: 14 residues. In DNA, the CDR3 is TGTGCCAGCAGCTTATTGGACAGGGATTCACCCCTCCACTTT. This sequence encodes CASSLLDRDSPLHF.

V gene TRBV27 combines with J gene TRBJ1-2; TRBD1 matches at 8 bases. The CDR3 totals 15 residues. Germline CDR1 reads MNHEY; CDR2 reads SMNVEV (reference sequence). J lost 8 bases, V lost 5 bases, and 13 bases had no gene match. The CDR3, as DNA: TGTGCCAGCAGTCCCCGACAGGGGTCGCCGAGGGGCTACACCTTC. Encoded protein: CASSPRQGSPRGYTF.